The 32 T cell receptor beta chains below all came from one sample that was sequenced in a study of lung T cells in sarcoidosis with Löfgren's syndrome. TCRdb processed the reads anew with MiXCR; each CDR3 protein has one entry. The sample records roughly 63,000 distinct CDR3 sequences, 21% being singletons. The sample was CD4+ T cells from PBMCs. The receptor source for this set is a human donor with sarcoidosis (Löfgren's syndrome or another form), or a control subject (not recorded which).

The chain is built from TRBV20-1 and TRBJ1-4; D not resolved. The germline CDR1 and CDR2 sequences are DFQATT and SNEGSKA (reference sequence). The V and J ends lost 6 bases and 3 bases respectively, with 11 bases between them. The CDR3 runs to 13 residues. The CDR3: CSATGRANEKLFF. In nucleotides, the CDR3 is TGCAGTGCCACCGGGAGAGCTAATGAAAAACTGTTTTTT.

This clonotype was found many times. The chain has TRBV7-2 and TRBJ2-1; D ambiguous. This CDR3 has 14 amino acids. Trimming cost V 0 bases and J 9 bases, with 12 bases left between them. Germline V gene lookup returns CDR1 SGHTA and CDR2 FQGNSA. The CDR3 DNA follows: TGTGCCAGCAGCTTAGCGGAAGGTTTCGGTGAGCAGTTCTTC. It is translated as CASSLAEGFGEQFF.

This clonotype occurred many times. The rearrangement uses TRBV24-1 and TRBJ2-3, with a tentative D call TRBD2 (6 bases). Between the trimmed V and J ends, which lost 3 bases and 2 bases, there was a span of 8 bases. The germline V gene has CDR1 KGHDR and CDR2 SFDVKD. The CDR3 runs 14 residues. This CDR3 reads CATSDGGLTDTQYF. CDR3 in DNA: TGTGCCACCAGTGATGGGGGACTCACAGATACGCAGTATTTT.

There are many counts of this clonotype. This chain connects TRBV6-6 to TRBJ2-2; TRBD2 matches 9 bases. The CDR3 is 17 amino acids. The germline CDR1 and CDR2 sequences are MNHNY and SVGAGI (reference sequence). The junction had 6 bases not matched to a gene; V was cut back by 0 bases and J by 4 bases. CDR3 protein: CASSYSRGGGGTGELFF. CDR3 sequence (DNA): TGTGCCAGCAGTTACTCGCGAGGCGGGGGGGGCACCGGGGAGCTGTTTTTT.

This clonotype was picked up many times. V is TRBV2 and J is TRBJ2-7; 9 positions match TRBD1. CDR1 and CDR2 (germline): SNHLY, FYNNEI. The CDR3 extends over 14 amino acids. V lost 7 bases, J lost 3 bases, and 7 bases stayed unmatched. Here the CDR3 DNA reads TGTGCCAGCAACCCAAGGACAGGGGACTACGAGCAGTACGTC. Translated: CASNPRTGDYEQYV.

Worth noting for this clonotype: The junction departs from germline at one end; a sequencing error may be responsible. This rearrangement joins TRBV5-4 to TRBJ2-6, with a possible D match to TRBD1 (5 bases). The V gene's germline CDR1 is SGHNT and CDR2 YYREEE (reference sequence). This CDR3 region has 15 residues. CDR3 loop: CASRQEPSGAKVLTF. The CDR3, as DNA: TGTGCCAGCAGACAGGAACCCTCTGGGGCCAAAGTCCTGACTTTC.

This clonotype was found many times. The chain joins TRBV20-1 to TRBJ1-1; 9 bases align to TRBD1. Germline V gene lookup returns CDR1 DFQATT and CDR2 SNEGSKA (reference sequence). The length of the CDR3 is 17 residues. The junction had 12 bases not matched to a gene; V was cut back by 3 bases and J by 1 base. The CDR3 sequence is CSASYRGQRAANTEAFF. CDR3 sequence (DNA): TGCAGTGCTAGCTACAGGGGGCAACGGGCCGCGAACACTGAAGCTTTCTTT.

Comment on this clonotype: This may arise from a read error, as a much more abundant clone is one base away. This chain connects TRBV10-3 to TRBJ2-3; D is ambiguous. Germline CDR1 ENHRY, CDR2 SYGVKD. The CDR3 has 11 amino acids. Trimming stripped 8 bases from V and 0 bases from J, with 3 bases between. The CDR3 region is CAIRSTDTQYF. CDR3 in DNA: TGTGCCATCCGGAGCACAGATACGCAGTATTTT.

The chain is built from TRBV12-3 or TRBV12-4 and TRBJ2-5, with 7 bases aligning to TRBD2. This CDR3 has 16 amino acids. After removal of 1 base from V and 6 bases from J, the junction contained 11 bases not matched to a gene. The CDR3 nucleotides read TGTGCCAGCAGTTTAGGGGTAGGCGGGAGCGGACAGACCCAGTACTTC. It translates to CASSLGVGGSGQTQYF.

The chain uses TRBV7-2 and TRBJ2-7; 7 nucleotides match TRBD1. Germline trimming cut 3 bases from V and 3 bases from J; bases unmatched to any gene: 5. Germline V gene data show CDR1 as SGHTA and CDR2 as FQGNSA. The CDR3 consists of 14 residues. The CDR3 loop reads CASSFSRDSYEQYF. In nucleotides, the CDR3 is TGTGCCAGCAGCTTTTCACGGGACAGCTACGAGCAGTACTTC.

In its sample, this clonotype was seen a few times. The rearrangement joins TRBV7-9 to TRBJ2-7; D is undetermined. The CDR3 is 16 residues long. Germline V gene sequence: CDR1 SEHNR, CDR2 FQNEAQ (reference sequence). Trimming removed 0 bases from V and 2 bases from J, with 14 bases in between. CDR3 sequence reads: CASSLARPDYAYEQYF. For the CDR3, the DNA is TGTGCCAGCAGCTTAGCGCGCCCAGATTACGCCTACGAGCAGTACTTC.

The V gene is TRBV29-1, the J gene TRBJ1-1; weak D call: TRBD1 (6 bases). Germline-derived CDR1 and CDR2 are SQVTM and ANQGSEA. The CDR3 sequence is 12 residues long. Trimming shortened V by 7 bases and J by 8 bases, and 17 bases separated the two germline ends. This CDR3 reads CSADRQAPEAFF. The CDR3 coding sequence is TGCAGCGCCGATCGACAGGCCCCAGAAGCTTTCTTT.

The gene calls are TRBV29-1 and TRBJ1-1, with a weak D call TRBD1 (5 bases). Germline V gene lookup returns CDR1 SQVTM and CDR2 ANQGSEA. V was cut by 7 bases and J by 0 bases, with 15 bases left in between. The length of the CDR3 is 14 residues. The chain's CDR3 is CSAKSAGMNTEAFF. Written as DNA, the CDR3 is TGCAGCGCCAAGAGTGCAGGGATGAACACTGAAGCTTTCTTT. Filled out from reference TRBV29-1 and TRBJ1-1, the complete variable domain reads SAVISQKPSRDICQRGTSLTIQCQVDSQVTMMFWYRQQPGQSLTLIATANQGSEATYESGFVIDKFPISRPNLTFSTLTVSNMSPEDSSIYLCSAKSAGMNTEAFFGQGTRLTVV.

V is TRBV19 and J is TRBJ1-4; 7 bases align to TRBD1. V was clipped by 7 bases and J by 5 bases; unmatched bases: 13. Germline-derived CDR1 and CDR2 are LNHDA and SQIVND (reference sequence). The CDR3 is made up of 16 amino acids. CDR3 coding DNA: TGTGCCAGTACCACTTCCCGCGACAGGGCAAATGAAAAACTGTTTTTT. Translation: CASTTSRDRANEKLFF.

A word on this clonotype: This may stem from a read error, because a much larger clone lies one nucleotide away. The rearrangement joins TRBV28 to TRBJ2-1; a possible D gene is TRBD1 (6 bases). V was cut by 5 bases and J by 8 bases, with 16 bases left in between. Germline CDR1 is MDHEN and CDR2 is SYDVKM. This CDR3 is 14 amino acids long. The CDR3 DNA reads TGTGCCAGCAGTCCCGGGACAAAATACGATGAGCAGTTCTTC. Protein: CASSPGTKYDEQFF.

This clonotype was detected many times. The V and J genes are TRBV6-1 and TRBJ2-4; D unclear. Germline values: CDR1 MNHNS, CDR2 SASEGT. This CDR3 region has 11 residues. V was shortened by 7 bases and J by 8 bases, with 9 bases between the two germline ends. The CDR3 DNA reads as TGTGCCAGCAAGGCTCGGGACATTCAGTACTTC. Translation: CASKARDIQYF.

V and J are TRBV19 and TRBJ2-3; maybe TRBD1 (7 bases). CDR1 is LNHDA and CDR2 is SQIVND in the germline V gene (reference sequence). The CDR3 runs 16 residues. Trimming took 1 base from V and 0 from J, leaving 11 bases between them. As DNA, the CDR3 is TGTGCCAGTAGTATAGGGCGGGACAGAAGCACAGATACGCAGTATTTT. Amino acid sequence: CASSIGRDRSTDTQYF. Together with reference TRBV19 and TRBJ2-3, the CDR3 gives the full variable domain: DGGITQSPKYLFRKEGQNVTLSCEQNLNHDAMYWYRQDPGQGLRLIYYSQIVNDFQKGDIAEGYSVSREKKESFPLTVTSAQKNPTAFYLCASSIGRDRSTDTQYFGPGTRLTVL.

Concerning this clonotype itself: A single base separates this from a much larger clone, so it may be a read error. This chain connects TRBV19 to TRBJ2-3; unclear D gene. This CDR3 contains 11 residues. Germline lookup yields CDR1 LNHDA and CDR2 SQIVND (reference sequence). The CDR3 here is CTSSIGNTQYF. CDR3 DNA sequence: TGTACCAGTAGTATCGGTAATACGCAGTATTTT.

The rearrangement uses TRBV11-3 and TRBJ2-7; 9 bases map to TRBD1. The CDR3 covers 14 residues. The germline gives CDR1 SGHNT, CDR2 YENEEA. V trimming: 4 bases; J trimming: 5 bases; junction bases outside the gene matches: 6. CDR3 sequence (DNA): TGTGCCAGCAGCTGGGGACAGGGAAACGACGAGCAGTACTTC. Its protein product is CASSWGQGNDEQYF. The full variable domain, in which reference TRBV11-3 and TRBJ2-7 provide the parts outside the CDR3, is EAGVVQSPRYKIIEKKQPVAFWCNPISGHNTLYWYLQNLGQGPELLIRYENEEAVDDSQLPKDRFSAERLKGVDSTLKIQPAELGDSAVYLCASSWGQGNDEQYFGPGTRLTVT.

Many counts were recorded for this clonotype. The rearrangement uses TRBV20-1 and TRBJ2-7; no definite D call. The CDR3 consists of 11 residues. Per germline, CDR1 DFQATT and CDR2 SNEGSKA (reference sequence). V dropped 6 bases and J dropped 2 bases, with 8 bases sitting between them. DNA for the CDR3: TGCAGTGCCACAGCCACCTACGAGCAGTACGTC. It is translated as CSATATYEQYV.

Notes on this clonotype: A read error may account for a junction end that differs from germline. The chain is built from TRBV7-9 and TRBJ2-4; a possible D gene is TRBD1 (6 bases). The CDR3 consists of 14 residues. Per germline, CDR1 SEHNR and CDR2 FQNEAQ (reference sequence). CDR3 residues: CASSLEGRGSIQCF. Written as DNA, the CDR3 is TGTGCCAGCAGCTTAGAGGGCAGGGGAAGCATTCAGTGCTTC.

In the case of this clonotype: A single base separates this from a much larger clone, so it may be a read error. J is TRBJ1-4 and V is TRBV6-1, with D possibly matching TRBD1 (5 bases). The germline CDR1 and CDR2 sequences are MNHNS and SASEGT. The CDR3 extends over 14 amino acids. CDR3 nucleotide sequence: TGTGCCCGCAGCATGGGACGGACTAATGAAAAACTGTTTTTT. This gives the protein CARSMGRTNEKLFF.

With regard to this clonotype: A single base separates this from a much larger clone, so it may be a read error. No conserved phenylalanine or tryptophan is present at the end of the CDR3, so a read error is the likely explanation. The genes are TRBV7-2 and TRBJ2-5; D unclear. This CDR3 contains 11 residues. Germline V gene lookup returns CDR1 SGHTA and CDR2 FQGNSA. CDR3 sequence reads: CASSLQGTQYL. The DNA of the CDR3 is TGTGCCAGCAGCCTTCAAGGGACCCAGTACCTC.

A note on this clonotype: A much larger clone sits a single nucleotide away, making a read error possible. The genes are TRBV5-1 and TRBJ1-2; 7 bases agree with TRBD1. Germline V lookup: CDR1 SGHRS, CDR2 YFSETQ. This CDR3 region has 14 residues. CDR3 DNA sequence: TGCGCCGGCAGCTTGCAGGGGGACCTCTATGGCTACACCTTC. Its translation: CAGSLQGDLYGYTF. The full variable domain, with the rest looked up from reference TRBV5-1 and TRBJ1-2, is KAGVTQTPRYLIKTRGQQVTLSCSPISGHRSVSWYQQTPGQGLQFLFEYFSETQRNKGNFPGRFSGRQFSNSRSEMNVSTLELGDSALYLCAGSLQGDLYGYTFGSGTRLTVV.

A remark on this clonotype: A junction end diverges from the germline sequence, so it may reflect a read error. CDR3 loop: CASSRQGSTDTRYF. CDR3 DNA: TGTGCCAGCAGCCGCCAGGGGAGCACAGATACGCGGTATTTT. V and J are TRBV6-5 and TRBJ2-3, with D possibly matching TRBD1 (6 bases). The CDR3 has 14 amino acids. CDR1 and CDR2 (germline): MNHEY, SVGAGI.

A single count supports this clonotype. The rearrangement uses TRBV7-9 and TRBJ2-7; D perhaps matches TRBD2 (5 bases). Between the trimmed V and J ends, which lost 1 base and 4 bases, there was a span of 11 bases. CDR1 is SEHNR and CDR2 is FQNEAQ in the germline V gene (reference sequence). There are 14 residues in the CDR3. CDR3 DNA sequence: TGTGCCAGCAGCTTAGGTGGCGGCGGGTACGAGCAGTACTTC. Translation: CASSLGGGGYEQYF.

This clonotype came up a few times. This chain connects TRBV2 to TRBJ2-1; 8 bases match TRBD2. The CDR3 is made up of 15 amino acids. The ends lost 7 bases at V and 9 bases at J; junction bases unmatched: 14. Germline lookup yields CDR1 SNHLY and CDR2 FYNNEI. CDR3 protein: CASTKEAGVGREQFF. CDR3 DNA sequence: TGTGCCAGCACCAAGGAAGCGGGAGTCGGGCGTGAGCAGTTCTTC.

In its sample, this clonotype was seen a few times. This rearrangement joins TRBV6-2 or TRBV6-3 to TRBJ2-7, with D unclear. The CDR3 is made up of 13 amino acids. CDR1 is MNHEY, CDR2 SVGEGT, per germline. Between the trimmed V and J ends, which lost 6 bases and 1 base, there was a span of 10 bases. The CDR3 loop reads CASRNTPSYEQYF. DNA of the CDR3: TGTGCCAGCAGGAATACACCTTCCTACGAGCAGTACTTC.

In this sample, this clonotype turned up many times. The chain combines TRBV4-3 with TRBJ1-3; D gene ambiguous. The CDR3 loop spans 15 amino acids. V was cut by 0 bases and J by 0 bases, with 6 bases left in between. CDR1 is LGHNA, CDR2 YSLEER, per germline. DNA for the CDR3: TGCGCCAGCAGCCAAGACAGGTTCTCTGGAAACACCATATATTTT. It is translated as CASSQDRFSGNTIYF.

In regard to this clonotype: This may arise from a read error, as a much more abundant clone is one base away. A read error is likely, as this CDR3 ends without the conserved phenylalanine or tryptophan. This CDR3 reads CATSDPGKNIQYL. The DNA for the CDR3 is TGTGCCACCAGTGACCCCGGTAAAAACATTCAGTACCTC. The J gene is TRBJ2-4, the V gene TRBV24-1; D ambiguous. The CDR3 length is 13 residues. The ends were cut back, 4 bases at V and 4 bases at J, with 7 bases in the middle. CDR1 KGHDR and CDR2 SFDVKD come from the germline V gene.

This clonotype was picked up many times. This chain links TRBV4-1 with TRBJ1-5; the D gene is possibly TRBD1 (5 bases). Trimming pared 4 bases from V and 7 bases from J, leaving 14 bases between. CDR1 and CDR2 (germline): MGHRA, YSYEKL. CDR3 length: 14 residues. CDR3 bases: TGCGCCAGCAGCCGGTACCTGGGGGGGCAGCCCCAGCATTTT. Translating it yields CASSRYLGGQPQHF.

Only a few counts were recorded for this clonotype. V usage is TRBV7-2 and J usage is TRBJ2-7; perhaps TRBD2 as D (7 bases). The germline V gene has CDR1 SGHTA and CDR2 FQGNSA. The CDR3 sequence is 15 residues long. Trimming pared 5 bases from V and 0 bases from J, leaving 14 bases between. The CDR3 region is CASSRGGESSYEQYF. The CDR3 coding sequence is TGTGCCAGCAGCCGAGGGGGGGAAAGCTCCTACGAGCAGTACTTC.